Given below is one TCR beta chain in context. Its antigen remains unknown. This CDR3 has 14 residues. V was pared by 3 bases and J by 0 bases, with 7 bases between. In germline, CDR1 is SGHRS, CDR2 YFSETQ. Regarding time point: week 35, safety follow-up. One vaccine dose held 300 ug of mutant IDH1 20-mer peptide and came with topical imiquimod. The data originate from a study of a mutant IDH1 vaccine in newly diagnosed glioma. About the study: Radiotherapy alone preceded vaccination by 4-6 weeks; alternatively, vaccination started with temozolomide cycles.

The protocol was immunoSEQ multiplex PCR, while the TCRdb copy is restricted to in-frame clones and leaves out a portion. The sample has about 55,000 clones; roughly 84% are singletons. Study-level results: Vaccination induced immune responses in around 94% of patients.

The receptor was isolated from a young woman with glioma. The chain couples TRBV5-1 to TRBJ1-3, with D uncertain. The sequencing here drew on PBMCs, taken from a glioma patient whose treatment included an IDH1 peptide vaccine. In nucleotides, the CDR3 is TGCGCCAGCAGCTGGAAACCCTCTGGAAACACCATATATTTT. Translation: CASSWKPSGNTIYF.